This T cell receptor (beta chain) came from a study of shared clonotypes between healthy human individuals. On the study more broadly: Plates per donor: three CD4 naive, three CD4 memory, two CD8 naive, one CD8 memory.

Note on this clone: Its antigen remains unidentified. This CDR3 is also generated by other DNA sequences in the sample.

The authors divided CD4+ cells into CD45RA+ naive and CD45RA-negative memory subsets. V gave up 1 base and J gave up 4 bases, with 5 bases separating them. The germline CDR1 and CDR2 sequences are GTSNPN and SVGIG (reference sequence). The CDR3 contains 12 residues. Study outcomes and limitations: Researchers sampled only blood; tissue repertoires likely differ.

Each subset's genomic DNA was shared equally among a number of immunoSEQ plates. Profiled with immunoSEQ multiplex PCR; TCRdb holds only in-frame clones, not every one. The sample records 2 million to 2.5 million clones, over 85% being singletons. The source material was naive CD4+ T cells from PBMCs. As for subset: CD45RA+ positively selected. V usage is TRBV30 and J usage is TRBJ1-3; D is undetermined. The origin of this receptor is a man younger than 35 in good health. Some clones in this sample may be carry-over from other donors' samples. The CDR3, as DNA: TGTGCCTGGAGTGAATCCGGAAACACCATATATTTT. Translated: CAWSESGNTIYF.